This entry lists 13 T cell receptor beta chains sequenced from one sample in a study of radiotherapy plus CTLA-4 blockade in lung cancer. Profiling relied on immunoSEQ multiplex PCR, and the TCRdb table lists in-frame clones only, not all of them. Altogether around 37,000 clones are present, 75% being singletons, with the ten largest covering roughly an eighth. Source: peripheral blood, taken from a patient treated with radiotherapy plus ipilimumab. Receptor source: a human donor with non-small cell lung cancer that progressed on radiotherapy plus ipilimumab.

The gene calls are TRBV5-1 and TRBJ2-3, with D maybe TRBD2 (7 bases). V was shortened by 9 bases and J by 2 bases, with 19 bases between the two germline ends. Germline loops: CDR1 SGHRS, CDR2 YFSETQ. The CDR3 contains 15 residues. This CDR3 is CATQEGGANTDTQYF. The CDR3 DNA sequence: TGCGCCACCCAGGAAGGGGGGGCCAACACAGATACGCAGTATTTT.

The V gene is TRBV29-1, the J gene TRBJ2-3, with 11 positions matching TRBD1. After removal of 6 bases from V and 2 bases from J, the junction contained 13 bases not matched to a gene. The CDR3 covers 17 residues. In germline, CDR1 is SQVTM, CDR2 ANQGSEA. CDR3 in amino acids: CSVRGLVGQGATDTQYF. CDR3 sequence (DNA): TGCAGCGTAAGGGGTTTAGTTGGACAGGGGGCCACAGATACGCAGTATTTT.

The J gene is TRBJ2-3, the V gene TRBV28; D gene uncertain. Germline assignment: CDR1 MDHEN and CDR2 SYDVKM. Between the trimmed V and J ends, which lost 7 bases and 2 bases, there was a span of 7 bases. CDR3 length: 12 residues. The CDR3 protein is CASKALTDTQYF. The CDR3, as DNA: TGTGCCAGCAAGGCCCTCACAGATACGCAGTATTTT.

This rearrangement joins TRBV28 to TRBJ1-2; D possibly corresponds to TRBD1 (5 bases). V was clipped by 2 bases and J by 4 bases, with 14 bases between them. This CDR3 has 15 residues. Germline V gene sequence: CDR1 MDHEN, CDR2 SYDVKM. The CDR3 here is CASSLQGFPSYGYTF. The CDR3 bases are TGTGCCAGCAGTTTACAGGGTTTTCCATCCTATGGCTACACCTTC.

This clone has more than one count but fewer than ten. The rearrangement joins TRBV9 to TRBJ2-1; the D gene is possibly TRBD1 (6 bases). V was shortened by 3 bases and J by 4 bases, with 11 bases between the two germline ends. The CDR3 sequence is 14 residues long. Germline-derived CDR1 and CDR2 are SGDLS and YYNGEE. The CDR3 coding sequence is TGTGCCAGCAGCGGCGCTACAGGGTACAATGAGCAGTTCTTC. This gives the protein CASSGATGYNEQFF.

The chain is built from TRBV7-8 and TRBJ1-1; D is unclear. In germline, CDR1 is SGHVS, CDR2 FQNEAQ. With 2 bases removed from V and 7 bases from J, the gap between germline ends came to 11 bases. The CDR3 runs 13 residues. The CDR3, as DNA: TGTGCCAGCAGCTTAAAAGGAGGAGTTGAAGCTTTCTTT. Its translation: CASSLKGGVEAFF.

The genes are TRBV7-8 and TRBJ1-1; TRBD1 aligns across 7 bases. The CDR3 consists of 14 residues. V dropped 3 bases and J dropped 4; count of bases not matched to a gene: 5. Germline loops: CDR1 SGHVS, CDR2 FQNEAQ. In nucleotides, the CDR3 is TGTGCCAGCAGCTTTCACAGGGGAGGCACTGAAGCTTTCTTT. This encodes CASSFHRGGTEAFF.

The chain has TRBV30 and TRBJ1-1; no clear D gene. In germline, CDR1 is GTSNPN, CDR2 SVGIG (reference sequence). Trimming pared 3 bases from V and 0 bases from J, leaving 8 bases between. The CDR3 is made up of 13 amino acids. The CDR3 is CAWSKTLNTEAFF. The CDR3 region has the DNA TGTGCCTGGAGCAAAACCCTGAACACTGAAGCTTTCTTT.

The CDR3 coding sequence is TGTGCCAGCAGCTTAGGGGCGTACGAGCAGTACTTC. Its protein is CASSLGAYEQYF. The chain employs TRBV11-2 and TRBJ2-7, with no clear D. The V end lost 1 base, the J end lost 4 bases, and 5 bases lay between the germline ends. The CDR3 contains 12 residues. CDR1 is SGHAT, CDR2 FQNNGV, per germline.

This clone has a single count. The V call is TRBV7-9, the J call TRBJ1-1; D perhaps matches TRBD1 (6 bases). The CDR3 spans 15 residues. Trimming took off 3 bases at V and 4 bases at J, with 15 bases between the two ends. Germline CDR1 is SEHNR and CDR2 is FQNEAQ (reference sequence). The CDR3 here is CASSFQGPGGTEAFF. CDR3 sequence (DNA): TGTGCCAGCAGCTTTCAGGGGCCCGGGGGCACTGAAGCTTTCTTT.

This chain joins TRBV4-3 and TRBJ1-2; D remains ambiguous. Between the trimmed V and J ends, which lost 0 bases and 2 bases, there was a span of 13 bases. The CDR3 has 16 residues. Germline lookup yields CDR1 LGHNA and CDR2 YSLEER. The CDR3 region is CASSQDLGGVNYGYTF. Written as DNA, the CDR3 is TGCGCCAGCAGCCAAGATTTGGGTGGGGTGAACTATGGCTACACCTTC.

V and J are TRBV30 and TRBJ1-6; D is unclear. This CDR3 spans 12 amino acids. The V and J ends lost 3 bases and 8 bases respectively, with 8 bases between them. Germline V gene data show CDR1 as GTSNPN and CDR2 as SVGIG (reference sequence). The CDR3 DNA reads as TGTGCCTGGAGCAGTCAGGATTCACCCCTCCACTTT. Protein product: CAWSSQDSPLHF.

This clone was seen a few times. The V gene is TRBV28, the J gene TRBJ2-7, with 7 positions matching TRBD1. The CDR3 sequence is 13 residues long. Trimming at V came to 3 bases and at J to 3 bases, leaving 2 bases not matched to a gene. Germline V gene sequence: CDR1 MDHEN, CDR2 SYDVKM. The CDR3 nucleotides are TGTGCCAGCAGTTTTGGGGACAGCTACGAGCAGTACTTC. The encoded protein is CASSFGDSYEQYF.